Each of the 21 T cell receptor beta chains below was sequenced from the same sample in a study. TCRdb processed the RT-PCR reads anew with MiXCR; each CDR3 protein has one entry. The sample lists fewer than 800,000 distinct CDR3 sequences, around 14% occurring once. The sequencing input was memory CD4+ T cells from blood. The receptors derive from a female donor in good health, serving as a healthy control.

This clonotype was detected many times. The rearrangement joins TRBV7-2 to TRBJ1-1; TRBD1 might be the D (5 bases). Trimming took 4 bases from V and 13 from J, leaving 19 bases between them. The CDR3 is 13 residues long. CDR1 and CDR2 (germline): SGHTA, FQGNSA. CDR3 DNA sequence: TGTGCCAGCAGCTCAGCTGCGAGACAGCCCGTTTTCTTT. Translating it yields CASSSAARQPVFF.

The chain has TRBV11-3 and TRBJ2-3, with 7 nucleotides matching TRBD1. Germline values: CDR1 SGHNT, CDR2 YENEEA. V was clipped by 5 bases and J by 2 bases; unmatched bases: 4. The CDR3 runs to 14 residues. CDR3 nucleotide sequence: TGTGCCAGCAGCCAGGGACAGACCACAGATACGCAGTATTTT. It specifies CASSQGQTTDTQYF.

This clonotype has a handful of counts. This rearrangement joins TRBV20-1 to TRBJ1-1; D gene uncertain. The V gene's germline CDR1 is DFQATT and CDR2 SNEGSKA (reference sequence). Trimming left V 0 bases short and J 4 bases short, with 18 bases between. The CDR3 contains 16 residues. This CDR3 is CSARDAEGGLGTEAFF. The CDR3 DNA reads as TGCAGTGCTAGAGATGCTGAAGGTGGGTTAGGCACTGAAGCTTTCTTT.

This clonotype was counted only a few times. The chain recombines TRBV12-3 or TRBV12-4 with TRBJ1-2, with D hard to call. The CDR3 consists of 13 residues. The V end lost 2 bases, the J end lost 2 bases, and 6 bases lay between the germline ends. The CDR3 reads CASSLLENYGYTF. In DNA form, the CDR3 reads TGTGCCAGCAGTTTATTGGAAAACTATGGCTACACCTTC.

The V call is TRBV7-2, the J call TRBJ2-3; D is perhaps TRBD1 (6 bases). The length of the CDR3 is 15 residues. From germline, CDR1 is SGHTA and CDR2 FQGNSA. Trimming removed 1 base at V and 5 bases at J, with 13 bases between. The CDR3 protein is CASSLGGRKRDTQYF. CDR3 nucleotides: TGTGCCAGCAGCTTAGGGGGGCGGAAACGAGATACGCAGTATTTT.

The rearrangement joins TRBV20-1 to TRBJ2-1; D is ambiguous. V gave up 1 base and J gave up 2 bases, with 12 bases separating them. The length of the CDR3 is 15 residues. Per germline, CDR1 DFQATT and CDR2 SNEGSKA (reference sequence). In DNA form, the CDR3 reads TGCAGTGCTAGAGTAACGGGCATGGCCTACAATGAGCAGTTCTTC. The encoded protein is CSARVTGMAYNEQFF.

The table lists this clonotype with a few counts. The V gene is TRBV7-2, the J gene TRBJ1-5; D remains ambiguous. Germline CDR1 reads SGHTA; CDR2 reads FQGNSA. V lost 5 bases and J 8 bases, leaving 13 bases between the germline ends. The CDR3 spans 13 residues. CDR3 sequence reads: CASSLFSEKPQHF. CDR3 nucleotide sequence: TGTGCCAGCAGCCTCTTTTCAGAGAAGCCCCAGCATTTT.

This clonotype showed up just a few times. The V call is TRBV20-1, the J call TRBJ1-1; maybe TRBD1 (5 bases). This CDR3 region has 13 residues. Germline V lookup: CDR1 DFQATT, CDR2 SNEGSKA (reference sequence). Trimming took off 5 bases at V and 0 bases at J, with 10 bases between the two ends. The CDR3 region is CSAGGSMNTEAFF. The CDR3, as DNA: TGCAGTGCTGGGGGGAGCATGAACACTGAAGCTTTCTTT.

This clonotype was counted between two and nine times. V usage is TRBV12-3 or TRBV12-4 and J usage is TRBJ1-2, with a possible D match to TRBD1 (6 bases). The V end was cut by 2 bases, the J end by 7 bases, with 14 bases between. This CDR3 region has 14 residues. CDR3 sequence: CASSLKGVVGGYTF. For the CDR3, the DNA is TGTGCCAGCAGTTTAAAGGGGGTGGTGGGTGGCTACACCTTC.

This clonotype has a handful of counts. The CDR3 sequence: CASSHGQVPFYGYTF. The CDR3 DNA sequence: TGTGCCAGCAGCCATGGACAGGTCCCTTTTTATGGCTACACCTTC. The chain recombines TRBV3-1 with TRBJ1-2, with 7 bases lining up with TRBD1. Unmatched junction bases numbered 9, after V lost 3 bases and J lost 5 bases. The CDR3 has 15 residues. Germline assignment: CDR1 LGHDT and CDR2 YNNKEL (reference sequence). The entire variable domain, with the rest obtained from reference TRBV3-1 and TRBJ1-2, is as follows: DTAVSQTPKYLVTQMGNDKSIKCEQNLGHDTMYWYKQDSKKFLKIMFSYNNKELIINETVPNRFSPKSPDKAHLNLHINSLELGDSAVYFCASSHGQVPFYGYTFGSGTRLTVV.

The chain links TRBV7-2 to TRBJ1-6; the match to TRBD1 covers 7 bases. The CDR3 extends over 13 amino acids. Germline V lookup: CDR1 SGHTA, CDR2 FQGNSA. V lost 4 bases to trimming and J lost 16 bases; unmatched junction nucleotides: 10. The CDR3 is CASSYLKTGSLHF. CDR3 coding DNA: TGTGCCAGCAGCTACTTGAAGACAGGGAGTCTCCACTTT. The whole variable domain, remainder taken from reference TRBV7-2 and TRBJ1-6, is GAGVSQSPSNKVTEKGKDVELRCDPISGHTALYWYRQSLGQGLEFLIYFQGNSAPDKSGLPSDRFSAERTGGSVSTLTIQRTQQEDSAVYLCASSYLKTGSLHFGNGTRLTVT.

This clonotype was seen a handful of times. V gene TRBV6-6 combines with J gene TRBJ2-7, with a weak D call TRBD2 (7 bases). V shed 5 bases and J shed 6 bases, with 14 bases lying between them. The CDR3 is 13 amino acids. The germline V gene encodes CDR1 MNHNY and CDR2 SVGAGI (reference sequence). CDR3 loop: CASSPGAGVEQYF. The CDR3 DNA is TGTGCCAGCAGTCCGGGGGCGGGAGTCGAGCAGTACTTC.

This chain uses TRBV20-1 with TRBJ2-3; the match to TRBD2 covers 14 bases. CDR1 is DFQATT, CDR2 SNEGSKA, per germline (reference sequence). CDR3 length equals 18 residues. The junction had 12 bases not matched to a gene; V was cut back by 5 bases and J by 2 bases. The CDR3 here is CSADTGLAGEGNTDTQYF. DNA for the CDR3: TGCAGTGCTGATACGGGACTAGCGGGAGAGGGTAACACAGATACGCAGTATTTT.

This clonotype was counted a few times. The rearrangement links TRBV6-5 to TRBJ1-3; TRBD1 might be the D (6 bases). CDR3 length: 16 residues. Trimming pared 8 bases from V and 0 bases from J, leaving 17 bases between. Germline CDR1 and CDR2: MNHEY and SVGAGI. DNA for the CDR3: TGTGCCAGCGCGAGGGGGGCCGAATTCTCTGGAAACACCATATATTTT. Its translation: CASARGAEFSGNTIYF.

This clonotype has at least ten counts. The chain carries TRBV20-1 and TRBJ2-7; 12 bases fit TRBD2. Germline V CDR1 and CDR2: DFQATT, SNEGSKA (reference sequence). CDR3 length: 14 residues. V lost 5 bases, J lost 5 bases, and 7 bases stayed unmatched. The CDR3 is CSASRLAGVNEQYF. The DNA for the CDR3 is TGCAGTGCTTCTCGACTAGCGGGAGTTAACGAGCAGTACTTC.

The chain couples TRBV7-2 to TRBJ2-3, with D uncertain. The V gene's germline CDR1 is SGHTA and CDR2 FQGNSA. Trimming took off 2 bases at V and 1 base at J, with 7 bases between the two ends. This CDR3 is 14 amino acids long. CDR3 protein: CASSLIPGTDTQYF. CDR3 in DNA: TGTGCCAGCAGCTTAATCCCGGGCACAGATACGCAGTATTTT.

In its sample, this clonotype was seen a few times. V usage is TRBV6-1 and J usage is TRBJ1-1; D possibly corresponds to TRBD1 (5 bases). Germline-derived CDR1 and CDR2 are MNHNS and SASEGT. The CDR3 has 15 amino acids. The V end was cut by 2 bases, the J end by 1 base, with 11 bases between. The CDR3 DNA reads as TGTGCCAGCAGTGAAAACCCAGGGCCGAACACTGAAGCTTTCTTT. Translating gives CASSENPGPNTEAFF.

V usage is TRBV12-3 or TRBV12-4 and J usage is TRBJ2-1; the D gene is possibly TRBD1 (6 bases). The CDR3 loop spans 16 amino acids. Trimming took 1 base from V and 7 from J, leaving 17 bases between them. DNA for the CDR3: TGTGCCAGCAGTTTAGAGTTCCAGGGGACCCGAAATGAGCAGTTCTTC. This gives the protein CASSLEFQGTRNEQFF.

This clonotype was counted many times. The CDR3 nucleotides are TGCGCCAGCAGCCCCCTGGGGGGGGAGACCCAGTACTTC. It codes for CASSPLGGETQYF. The chain couples TRBV4-1 to TRBJ2-5; 7 bases map to TRBD2. The germline V gene has CDR1 MGHRA and CDR2 YSYEKL. There are 13 residues in the CDR3. Losses at the gene ends were 4 bases for V and 5 bases for J; bases not matched to a gene: 4.

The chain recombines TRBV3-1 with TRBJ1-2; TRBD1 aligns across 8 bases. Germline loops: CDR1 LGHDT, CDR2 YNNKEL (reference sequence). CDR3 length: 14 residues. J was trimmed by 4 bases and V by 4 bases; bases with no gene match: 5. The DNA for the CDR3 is TGTGCCAGCAGCCGGACAGGGCTATCCTATGGCTACACCTTC. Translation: CASSRTGLSYGYTF.

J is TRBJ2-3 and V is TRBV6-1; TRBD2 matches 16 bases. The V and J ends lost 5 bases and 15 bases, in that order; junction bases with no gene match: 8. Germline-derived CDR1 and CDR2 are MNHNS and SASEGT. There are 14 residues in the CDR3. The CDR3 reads CASSNPGLAGGAYF. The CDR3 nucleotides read TGTGCCAGCAGTAATCCGGGACTAGCGGGAGGGGCTTATTTT.